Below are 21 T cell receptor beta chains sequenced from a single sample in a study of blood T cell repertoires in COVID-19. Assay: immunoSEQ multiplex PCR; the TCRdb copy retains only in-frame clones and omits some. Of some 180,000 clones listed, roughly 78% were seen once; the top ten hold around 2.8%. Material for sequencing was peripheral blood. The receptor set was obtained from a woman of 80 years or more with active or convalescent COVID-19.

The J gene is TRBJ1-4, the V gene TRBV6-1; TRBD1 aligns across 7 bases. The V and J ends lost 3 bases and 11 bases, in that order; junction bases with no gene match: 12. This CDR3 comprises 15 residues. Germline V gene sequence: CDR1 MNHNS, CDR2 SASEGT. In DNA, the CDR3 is TGTGCCAGCAGTGAGGGACAGCTTACGAGGGGGAAACTGTTTTTT. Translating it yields CASSEGQLTRGKLFF.

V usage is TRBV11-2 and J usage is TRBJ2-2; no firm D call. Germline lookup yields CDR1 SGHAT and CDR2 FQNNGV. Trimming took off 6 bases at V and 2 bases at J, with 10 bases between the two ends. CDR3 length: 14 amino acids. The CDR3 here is CASSLGANTGELFF. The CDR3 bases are TGTGCCAGCAGTCTCGGAGCTAACACCGGGGAGCTGTTTTTT.

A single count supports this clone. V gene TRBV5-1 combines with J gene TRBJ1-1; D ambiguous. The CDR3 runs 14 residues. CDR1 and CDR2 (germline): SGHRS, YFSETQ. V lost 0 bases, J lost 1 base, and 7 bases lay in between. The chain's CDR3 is CASSLGAGNTEAFF. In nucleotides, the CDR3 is TGCGCCAGCAGCTTGGGGGCCGGGAACACTGAAGCTTTCTTT.

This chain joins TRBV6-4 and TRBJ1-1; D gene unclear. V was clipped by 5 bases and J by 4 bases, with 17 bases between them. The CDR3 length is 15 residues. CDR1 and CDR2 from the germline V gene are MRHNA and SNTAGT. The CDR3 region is CASSPVIVGPTEAFF. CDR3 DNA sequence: TGTGCCAGCAGTCCAGTGATTGTGGGCCCCACTGAAGCTTTCTTT.

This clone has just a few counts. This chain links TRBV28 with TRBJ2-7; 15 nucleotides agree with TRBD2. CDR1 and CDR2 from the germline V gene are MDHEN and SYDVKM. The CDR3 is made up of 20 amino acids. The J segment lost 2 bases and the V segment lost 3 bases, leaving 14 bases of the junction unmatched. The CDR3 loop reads CASSFIPPKGLAGGPYEQYF. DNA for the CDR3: TGTGCCAGCAGTTTCATTCCACCAAAAGGACTAGCGGGGGGGCCCTACGAGCAGTACTTC.

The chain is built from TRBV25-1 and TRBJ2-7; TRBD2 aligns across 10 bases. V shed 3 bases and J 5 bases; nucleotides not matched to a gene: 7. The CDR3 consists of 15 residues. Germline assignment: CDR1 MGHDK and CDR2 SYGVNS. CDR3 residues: CASSDRTSGVDEQYF. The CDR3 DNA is TGTGCCAGCAGTGATCGGACTAGCGGAGTAGACGAGCAGTACTTC.

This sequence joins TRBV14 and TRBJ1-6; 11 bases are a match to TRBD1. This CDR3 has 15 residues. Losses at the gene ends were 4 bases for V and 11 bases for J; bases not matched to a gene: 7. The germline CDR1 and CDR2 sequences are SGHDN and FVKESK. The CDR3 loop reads CASSPGGTGGTPLHF. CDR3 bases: TGTGCCAGCAGCCCGGGCGGGACAGGGGGTACACCCCTCCACTTT.

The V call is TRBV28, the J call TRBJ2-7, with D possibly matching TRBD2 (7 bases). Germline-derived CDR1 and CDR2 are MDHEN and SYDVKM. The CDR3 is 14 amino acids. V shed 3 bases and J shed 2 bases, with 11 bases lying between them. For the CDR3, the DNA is TGTGCCAGCAGTTTGTTCGGGGGGCCCTACGAGCAGTACTTC. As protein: CASSLFGGPYEQYF.

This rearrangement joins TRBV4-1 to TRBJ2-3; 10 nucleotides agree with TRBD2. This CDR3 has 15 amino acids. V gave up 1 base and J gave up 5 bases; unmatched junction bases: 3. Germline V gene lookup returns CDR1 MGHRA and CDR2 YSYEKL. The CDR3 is CASSQGAGGGDTQYF. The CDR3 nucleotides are TGCGCCAGCAGCCAAGGAGCGGGGGGGGGAGATACGCAGTATTTT.

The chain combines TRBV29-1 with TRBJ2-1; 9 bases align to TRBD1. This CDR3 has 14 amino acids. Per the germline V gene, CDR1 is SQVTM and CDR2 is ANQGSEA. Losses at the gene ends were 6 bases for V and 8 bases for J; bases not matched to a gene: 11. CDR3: CSVWGQGNRYEQFF. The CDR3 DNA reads TGCAGCGTCTGGGGACAGGGTAATCGATATGAGCAGTTCTTC.

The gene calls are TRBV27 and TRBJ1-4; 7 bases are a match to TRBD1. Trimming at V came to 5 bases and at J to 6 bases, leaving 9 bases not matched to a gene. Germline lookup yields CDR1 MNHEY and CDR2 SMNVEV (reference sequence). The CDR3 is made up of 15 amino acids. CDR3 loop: CASSPTGFQDEKLFF. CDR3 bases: TGTGCCAGCAGTCCGACAGGGTTCCAGGATGAAAAACTGTTTTTT.

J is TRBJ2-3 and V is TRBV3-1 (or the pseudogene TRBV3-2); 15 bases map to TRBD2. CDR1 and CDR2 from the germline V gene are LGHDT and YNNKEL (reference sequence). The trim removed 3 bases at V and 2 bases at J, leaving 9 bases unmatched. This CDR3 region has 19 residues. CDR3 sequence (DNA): TGTGCCAGCAGCCAGGCAGGGACTAGCGGGGGGAAATACACAGATACGCAGTATTTT. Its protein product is CASSQAGTSGGKYTDTQYF.

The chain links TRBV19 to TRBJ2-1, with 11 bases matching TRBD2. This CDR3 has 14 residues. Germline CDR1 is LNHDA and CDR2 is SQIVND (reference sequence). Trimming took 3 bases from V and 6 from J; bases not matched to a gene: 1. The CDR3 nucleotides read TGTGCCAGTAGTATTAGCGGGGGGGCCAATGAGCAGTTCTTC. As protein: CASSISGGANEQFF.

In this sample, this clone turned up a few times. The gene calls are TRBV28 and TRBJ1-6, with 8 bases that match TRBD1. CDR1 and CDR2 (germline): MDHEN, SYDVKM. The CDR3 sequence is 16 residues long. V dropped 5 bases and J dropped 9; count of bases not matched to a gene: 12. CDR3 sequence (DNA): TGTGCCAGCAGTACCCTCGGACAGGGAGAAGCTTCACCCCTCCACTTT. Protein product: CASSTLGQGEASPLHF.

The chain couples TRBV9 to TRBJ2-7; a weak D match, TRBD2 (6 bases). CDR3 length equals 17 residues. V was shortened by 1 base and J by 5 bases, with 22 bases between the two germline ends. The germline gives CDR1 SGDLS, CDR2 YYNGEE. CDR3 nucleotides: TGTGCCAGCAGCGTATCTGGCGGGGCATCTCTCTTCAACGAGCAGTACTTC. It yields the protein CASSVSGGASLFNEQYF. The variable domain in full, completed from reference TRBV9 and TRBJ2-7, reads DSGVTQTPKHLITATGQRVTLRCSPRSGDLSVYWYQQSLDQGLQFLIQYYNGEERAKGNILERFSAQQFPDLHSELNLSSLELGDSALYFCASSVSGGASLFNEQYFGPGTRLTVT.

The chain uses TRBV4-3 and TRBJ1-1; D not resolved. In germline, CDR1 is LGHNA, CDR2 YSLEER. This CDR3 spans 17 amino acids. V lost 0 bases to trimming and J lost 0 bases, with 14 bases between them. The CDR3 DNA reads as TGCGCCAGCAGCCAAGACAGCGCCGGTCCCATGAACACTGAAGCTTTCTTT. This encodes CASSQDSAGPMNTEAFF.

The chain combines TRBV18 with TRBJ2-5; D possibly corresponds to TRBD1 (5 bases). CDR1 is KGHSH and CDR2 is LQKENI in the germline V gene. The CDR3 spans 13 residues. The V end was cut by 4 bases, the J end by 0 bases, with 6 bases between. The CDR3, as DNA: TGTGCCAGCTCACAGGGGCACCAAGAGACCCAGTACTTC. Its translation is CASSQGHQETQYF.

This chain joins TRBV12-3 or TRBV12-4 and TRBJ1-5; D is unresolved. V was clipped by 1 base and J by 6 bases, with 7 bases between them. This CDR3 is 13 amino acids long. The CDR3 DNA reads TGTGCCAGCAGTTTAGGGTTGCGTCAGCCCCAGCATTTT. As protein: CASSLGLRQPQHF.

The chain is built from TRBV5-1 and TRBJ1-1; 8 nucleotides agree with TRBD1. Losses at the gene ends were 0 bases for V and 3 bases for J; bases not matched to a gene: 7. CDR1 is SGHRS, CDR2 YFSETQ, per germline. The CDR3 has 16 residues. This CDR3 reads CASSLASGQVDTEAFF. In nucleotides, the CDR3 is TGCGCCAGCAGCTTGGCCTCGGGACAGGTGGACACTGAAGCTTTCTTT.

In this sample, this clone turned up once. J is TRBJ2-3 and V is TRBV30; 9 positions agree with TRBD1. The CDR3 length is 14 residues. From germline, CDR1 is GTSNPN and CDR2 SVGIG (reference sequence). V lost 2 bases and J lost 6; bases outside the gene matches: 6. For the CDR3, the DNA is TGTGCCTGGAGTCCGGGACAGGGTTTTGATACGCAGTATTTT. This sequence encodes CAWSPGQGFDTQYF.

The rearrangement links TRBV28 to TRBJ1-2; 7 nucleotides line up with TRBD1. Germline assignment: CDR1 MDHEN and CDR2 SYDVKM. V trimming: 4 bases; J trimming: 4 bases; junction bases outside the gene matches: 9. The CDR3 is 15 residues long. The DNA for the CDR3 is TGTGCCAGCAGTTCCTTAGGACAGGTTACCTATGGCTACACCTTC. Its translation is CASSSLGQVTYGYTF.